This TCR beta chain was found in a study of technical replicates of blood from several donors. CDR3 length equals 14 residues. V was shortened by 3 bases and J by 2 bases, with 7 bases between the two germline ends. Germline V gives CDR1 LNHDA, CDR2 SQIVND (reference sequence). Produced via immunoSEQ multiplex PCR; TCRdb's table is partial and in-frame only. In the table there are about 80,000 clones, 75% to 95% of which are singletons. Specimen: T cells isolated from PBMCs. The rearrangement links TRBV19 to TRBJ1-4; no reliable D call. The sequence was collected from a human donor in good health. CDR3 DNA sequence: TGTGCCAGTAGTATGGTTGCGACTAATGAAAAACTGTTTTTT. This translates into CASSMVATNEKLFF. The full variable domain, completed using reference TRBV19 and TRBJ1-4, is DGGITQSPKYLFRKEGQNVTLSCEQNLNHDAMYWYRQDPGQGLRLIYYSQIVNDFQKGDIAEGYSVSREKKESFPLTVTSAQKNPTAFYLCASSMVATNEKLFFGSGTQLSVL.